Given below is one T cell receptor beta chain in context. Antigen: not known. These data are taken from a study of T cell responses to AZD1222 COVID-19 vaccine. Broader study findings: Breadth and depth of Spike-specific TCRs rose after two AZD1222 doses.

CDR1 and CDR2 from the germline V gene are SGHRS and YFSETQ. The CDR3 has 14 amino acids. Germline trimming cut 7 bases from V and 5 bases from J; bases unmatched to any gene: 7. Data came from immunoSEQ multiplex PCR; TCRdb stores just in-frame clones and leaves some out. The sample consists of 130,000 to 150,000 clones, about 89% of them appearing once. The sample was peripheral blood, taken on day 0 of MenACWY control vaccination. The chain couples TRBV5-1 to TRBJ1-2; 11 bases map to TRBD1. The receptor was derived from an adult in good health. The CDR3 region is CASGGTGGLYGYTF. The CDR3 DNA sequence: TGCGCCAGCGGTGGGACAGGGGGATTGTATGGCTACACCTTC.